The T cell receptor (beta chain) under discussion was sequenced for a study of blood T cells in healthy people across ages. Primed by a sample-barcoded 5' primer and a J-beta primer mix, a second PCR proceeded for roughly 7 to 11 cycles. TCRdb reprocessed the 5' RACE reads with MiXCR, giving one entry per CDR3 protein. The data hold hundreds of thousands of distinct CDR3 sequences, with 27% observed a single time. Per the germline V gene, CDR1 is MDHEN and CDR2 is SYDVKM. V lost 4 bases, J lost 11 bases, and 10 bases stayed unmatched. The CDR3 length is 15 residues. Sequencing input: blood. This TCR was recovered from a woman aged 70-85 years in good health. The chain combines TRBV28 with TRBJ2-6, with 8 bases aligning to TRBD1. CDR3 nucleotides: TGTGCCAGCAGTTCTGTCCGGACAGGGTTAGACGTCCTGACTTTC. Residues: CASSSVRTGLDVLTF.